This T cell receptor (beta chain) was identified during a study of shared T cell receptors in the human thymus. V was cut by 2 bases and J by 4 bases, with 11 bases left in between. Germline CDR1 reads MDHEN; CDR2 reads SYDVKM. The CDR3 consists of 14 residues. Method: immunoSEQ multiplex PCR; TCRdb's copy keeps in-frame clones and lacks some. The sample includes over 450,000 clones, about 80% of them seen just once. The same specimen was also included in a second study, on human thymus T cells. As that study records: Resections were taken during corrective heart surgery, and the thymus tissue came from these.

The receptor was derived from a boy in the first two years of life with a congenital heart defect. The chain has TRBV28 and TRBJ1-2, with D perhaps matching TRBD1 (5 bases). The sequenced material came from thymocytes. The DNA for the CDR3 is TGTGCCAGCAGTTTAAGGGCAGGGTGCTATGGCTACACCTTC. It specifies CASSLRAGCYGYTF.